This entry features one T cell receptor (beta chain) sequence. Antigen: not known. After removal of 1 base from V and 3 bases from J, the junction contained 6 bases not matched to a gene. Germline loops: CDR1 MNHNS, CDR2 SASEGT. CDR3 length equals 18 residues. This entry belongs to a study of T-cell reconstitution after alpha-beta-depleted transplantation in children. Study findings and constraints: It was surviving recipient T cells and thymic progenitors that gave some patients high TCRbeta diversity at day 60. One year post-transplant, T-cell counts and diversity were largely derived from T cells produced anew. Reported findings indicate that, about two months after transplant, alpha-beta T cells came from several hundred expanded clones, which were derived from non-depleted graft cells.

This sample's TCRbeta library carried unique molecular identifier barcodes. TCRdb re-called the PCR reads through MiXCR, storing one row per CDR3 protein. Of hundreds of thousands of distinct CDR3 sequences in the sample, around 25% are singletons; the top ten hold 2% to 3%. The chain is built from TRBV6-1 and TRBJ2-6; TRBD2 aligns across 10 bases. This receptor was taken from a girl under 10 years old with Fanconi anemia, due to receive a stem cell transplant. Material: PBMCs, obtained before TCRalphabeta/CD19-depleted stem cell transplant. CDR3 region: CASSEVTSGMVGANVLTF. The CDR3 nucleotides read TGTGCCAGCAGTGAAGTCACTAGCGGGATGGTTGGGGCCAACGTCCTGACTTTC.